The 10 T cell receptor beta chains reported below all come from one sample, sequenced in a study of post-analysis software for immune sequencing data. Notes on the study in general: Patients used about five TRBV segments, including TRBV5-6, TRBV5-1 and TRBV20-1, more often than controls.

Their antigens remain unidentified. Unique molecular identifiers were carried by the TCR beta cDNA libraries. TCRdb redid the calling of the PCR reads with MiXCR, one entry per CDR3 protein. The table lists roughly 600,000 distinct CDR3 sequences, about 44% of them singletons, with under 2% in the top ten. Sequencing input: blood. The receptors shown here come from a girl between 5 and 17 years old with multiple sclerosis.

The rearrangement links TRBV4-1 to TRBJ2-7; D is undetermined. V dropped 0 bases and J dropped 2 bases, with 11 bases sitting between them. The germline gives CDR1 MGHRA, CDR2 YSYEKL. This CDR3 region has 15 residues. CDR3: CASSQDGHRAYEQYF. The CDR3 bases are TGCGCCAGCAGCCAAGATGGTCACAGAGCCTACGAGCAGTACTTC.

In nucleotides, the CDR3 is TGTGCCAGCAGCTTAAATGGGGGGCGGAGCACCGGGGAGCTGTTTTTT. This sequence encodes CASSLNGGRSTGELFF. This chain uses TRBV7-2 with TRBJ2-2; D might be TRBD1 or TRBD2, each matching 6 bases. Germline V gene lookup returns CDR1 SGHTA and CDR2 FQGNSA. The CDR3 consists of 16 residues. The germline V and J ends were trimmed by 2 bases and 4 bases, with 14 bases remaining between them.

CDR3: CASSLDVRNYGYTF. The CDR3 region has the DNA TGTGCCAGCAGCTTGGACGTGAGGAACTATGGCTACACCTTC. This sequence joins TRBV5-6 and TRBJ1-2; D ambiguous. Trimming cost V 0 bases and J 2 bases, with 8 bases left between them. The CDR3 has 14 amino acids. Germline V gives CDR1 SGHDT, CDR2 YYEEEE.

This clonotype was seen a handful of times. The rearrangement links TRBV6-6 to TRBJ2-1; 7 nucleotides line up with TRBD2. Germline lookup yields CDR1 MNHNY and CDR2 SVGAGI (reference sequence). V dropped 5 bases and J dropped 9; count of bases not matched to a gene: 13. This CDR3 spans 15 amino acids. Here the CDR3 DNA reads TGTGCCAGCAGTACCGGGACTACGACCCGGGTTGAGCAGTTCTTC. It specifies CASSTGTTTRVEQFF.

The chain joins TRBV6-6 to TRBJ2-5; 11 bases align to TRBD2. This CDR3 has 16 residues. Germline V gene lookup returns CDR1 MNHNY and CDR2 SVGAGI (reference sequence). The V and J ends lost 2 bases and 2 bases, in that order; junction bases with no gene match: 4. Here the CDR3 DNA reads TGTGCCAGCAGTTACCCTACTAGCGGGGGACAAGAGACCCAGTACTTC. Its translation: CASSYPTSGGQETQYF.

The chain combines TRBV11-2 with TRBJ2-6; D is undetermined. The germline CDR1 and CDR2 sequences are SGHAT and FQNNGV. The CDR3 is 15 amino acids. V lost 1 base and J lost 4, with 8 bases in between. Written as DNA, the CDR3 is TGTGCCAGCAGCTTAGGCCTGGGGGGGGCCAACGTCCTGACTTTC. This encodes CASSLGLGGANVLTF.

This chain links TRBV20-1 with TRBJ2-5; the D gene could be TRBD1 or TRBD2 (5 bases each). The germline V gene has CDR1 DFQATT and CDR2 SNEGSKA (reference sequence). This CDR3 contains 16 residues. V lost 2 bases to trimming and J lost 1 base, with 17 bases between them. The CDR3 DNA reads TGCAGTGCTAGACGGGACGCCGAGTTTCCCCAAGAGACCCAGTACTTC. Translated: CSARRDAEFPQETQYF.

The CDR3 nucleotides read TGTGCCAGCAGCCCCCCTACCACTTCCGAAGATACGCAGTATTTT. This codes for CASSPPTTSEDTQYF. The chain links TRBV14 to TRBJ2-3; the D is unclear. V was shortened by 4 bases and J by 5 bases, with 16 bases between the two germline ends. This CDR3 has 15 residues. Germline V lookup: CDR1 SGHDN, CDR2 FVKESK.

The rearrangement joins TRBV12-3 or TRBV12-4 to TRBJ2-1, with TRBD1 identical over 8 bases. This CDR3 comprises 22 residues. V gave up 2 bases and J gave up 6 bases; unmatched junction bases: 27. This CDR3 is CASSLTRALGTGRPRAPNEQFF. In nucleotides, the CDR3 is TGTGCCAGCAGTTTAACCCGTGCATTGGGGACAGGTAGGCCCCGAGCCCCCAATGAGCAGTTCTTC.

V gene TRBV12-3 or TRBV12-4 combines with J gene TRBJ2-3; D not resolved. This CDR3 region has 11 residues. The germline V and J ends were trimmed by 5 bases and 4 bases, with 4 bases remaining between them. Written as DNA, the CDR3 is TGTGCCAGCAGTCCCGCAGATACGCAGTATTTT. It translates to CASSPADTQYF.